This T cell receptor (beta chain) was recovered during a study of beta chain features in type 1 diabetes. Across the whole study: Patients looked much like healthy donors when it came to age, gender and cell yields.

Study-wide findings and caveats: Lower insertion and higher deletion counts appeared at VDJ junctions in type 1 diabetes patients. All four CD4+ subsets of Type 1 diabetes patients contained TCRB CDR3s that were moderately but significantly shorter. PCR, the amplification step, might favor shorter templates, equally in patients and controls.

Purity above 95% was achieved in all sorted populations. Comments on this clone: Its specificity is unknown. Different DNA sequences within this sample yield the same CDR3.

Expressed TCRB transcripts were sequenced after all isolated RNA was converted to cDNA. Libraries were prepared by immunoSEQ multiplex PCR; TCRdb keeps only in-frame clonotypes and omits some of them. The repertoire has about 660,000 clones, about 14% of them found once; the top ten carry around 0.04%. This sequence was found in a man aged 18-30 years with type 1 diabetes. Sequencing was done on a sample of naive CD4+ T cells from blood.

The CDR3 reads CASSLDSYNEQFF. CDR3 nucleotide sequence: TGTGCCAGCAGCCTTGACAGCTACAATGAGCAGTTCTTC. V gene TRBV7-2 combines with J gene TRBJ2-1; tentatively, D is TRBD1 (5 bases). Germline CDR1 SGHTA, CDR2 FQGNSA. V lost 5 bases to trimming and J lost 3 bases, with 8 bases between them. The CDR3 spans 13 residues. The full variable domain, rest sourced from reference TRBV7-2 and TRBJ2-1, is GAGVSQSPSNKVTEKGKDVELRCDPISGHTALYWYRQSLGQGLEFLIYFQGNSAPDKSGLPSDRFSAERTGGSVSTLTIQRTQQEDSAVYLCASSLDSYNEQFFGPGTRLTVL.